This passage covers 14 T cell receptor beta chains from one sample sequenced in a study of blood T cell repertoires in COVID-19. Sequencing used immunoSEQ multiplex PCR; TCRdb keeps in-frame clones, though not all of them. The data hold some 300,000 clones, with roughly 87% observed a single time. Sequencing was performed on PBMCs or T cells enriched from blood (not recorded which). These receptor sequences come from a woman aged 25 to 39 who had recovered from COVID-19.

This chain joins TRBV27 and TRBJ2-3, with D possibly TRBD2 on 5 matching bases. Trimming removed 7 bases from V and 1 base from J, with 9 bases in between. This CDR3 is built from 13 residues. Germline V CDR1 and CDR2: MNHEY, SMNVEV (reference sequence). The CDR3 bases are TGTGCCAGCATCGAGGGAGGCACAGATACGCAGTATTTT. Protein sequence: CASIEGGTDTQYF.

The CDR3 DNA follows: TGCGCCAGCAGCCCCGGGGGGACAGGGATACACACCATATATTTT. It yields the protein CASSPGGTGIHTIYF. The rearrangement joins TRBV4-1 to TRBJ1-3, with 9 bases lining up with TRBD1. Per germline, CDR1 MGHRA and CDR2 YSYEKL. The CDR3 consists of 15 residues. The trim removed 4 bases at V and 8 bases at J, leaving 9 bases unmatched.

The genes are TRBV7-9 and TRBJ1-3; D remains unclear. Trimming removed 3 bases from V and 3 bases from J, with 18 bases in between. The CDR3 contains 17 residues. Per germline, CDR1 SEHNR and CDR2 FQNEAQ (reference sequence). Here the CDR3 DNA reads TGTGCCAGCAGCTTGGATTTGGCCCGGGGTTATGGAAACACCATATATTTT. This encodes CASSLDLARGYGNTIYF.

This chain joins TRBV5-1 and TRBJ2-3, with unresolved D. The V gene lost 2 bases and the J gene lost 2 bases, with 12 bases spanning the gap. The V gene's germline CDR1 is SGHRS and CDR2 YFSETQ. CDR3 length: 15 amino acids. For the CDR3, the DNA is TGCGCCAGCAGCTTATTGAAAGGAGTCACAGATACGCAGTATTTT. The encoded protein is CASSLLKGVTDTQYF.

The chain carries TRBV11-3 and TRBJ2-2; D remains ambiguous. The CDR3 sequence is 14 residues long. The germline V and J ends were trimmed by 0 bases and 2 bases, with 4 bases remaining between them. In germline, CDR1 is SGHNT, CDR2 YENEEA. The chain's CDR3 is CASSLELNTGELFF. DNA of the CDR3: TGTGCCAGCAGCTTAGAACTTAACACCGGGGAGCTGTTTTTT.

The V gene is TRBV3-1 (or the pseudogene TRBV3-2), the J gene TRBJ2-7; 10 nucleotides align to TRBD2. The junction had 7 bases not matched to a gene; V was cut back by 1 base and J by 4 bases. The CDR3 runs 16 residues. Germline values: CDR1 LGHDT, CDR2 YNNKEL (reference sequence). The CDR3 coding sequence is TGTGCCAGCAGCCAAGCCCTAGCGGGAGTACGGTACGAGCAGTACTTC. Protein sequence: CASSQALAGVRYEQYF.

In this sample, this clone turned up a few times. V is TRBV7-3 and J is TRBJ2-2; the match to TRBD1 covers 9 bases. The CDR3 loop spans 18 amino acids. Germline V gene sequence: CDR1 SGHTA, CDR2 FQGTGA. V was clipped by 0 bases and J by 7 bases; unmatched bases: 12. CDR3 sequence reads: CASSLTLGQGNFGGELFF. The CDR3 bases are TGTGCCAGCAGCTTAACCCTGGGACAGGGTAATTTCGGCGGGGAGCTGTTTTTT. The entire variable domain, with the rest obtained from reference TRBV7-3 and TRBJ2-2, is as follows: GAGVSQTPSNKVTEKGKYVELRCDPISGHTALYWYRQSLGQGPEFLIYFQGTGAADDSGLPNDRFFAVRPEGSVSTLKIQRTERGDSAVYLCASSLTLGQGNFGGELFFGEGSRLTVL.

The J gene is TRBJ1-4, the V gene TRBV4-1; perhaps TRBD1 as D (5 bases). Germline CDR1 MGHRA, CDR2 YSYEKL. There are 17 residues in the CDR3. Trimming cost V 2 bases and J 11 bases, with 24 bases left between them. The CDR3, as DNA: TGCGCCAGCAGCCAAATCCTTAGGGGCCCCCAAACCGGGAAACTGTTTTTT. Protein product: CASSQILRGPQTGKLFF.

The chain joins TRBV4-1 to TRBJ2-5, with 8 bases that match TRBD1. The length of the CDR3 is 15 residues. The V gene end was trimmed by 4 bases and the J gene end by 5 bases; junction bases not matched to a gene: 9. The germline gives CDR1 MGHRA, CDR2 YSYEKL. The CDR3 region has the DNA TGCGCCAGCAGCCCCCGGACAGGGACAAGGGAGACCCAGTACTTC. This sequence encodes CASSPRTGTRETQYF.

This rearrangement joins TRBV5-3 to TRBJ2-5; possible D gene TRBD2, 6 bases. TRBV5-3 is annotated as an ORF whose role is uncertain. V was shortened by 3 bases and J by 1 base, with 10 bases between the two germline ends. This CDR3 contains 14 residues. The CDR3 DNA reads as TGTGCCAGAAGCTCCCGGGGACTCCAAGAGACCCAGTACTTC. Translated: CARSSRGLQETQYF.

The chain uses TRBV4-1 and TRBJ2-2; 10 nucleotides agree with TRBD1. Looked up from germline, CDR1 is MGHRA and CDR2 is YSYEKL. The CDR3 loop spans 16 amino acids. The V and J ends lost 0 bases and 6 bases, in that order; junction bases with no gene match: 4. The CDR3 nucleotides read TGCGCCAGCAGCCAAGACCGGGACAGGGGCTCCGGGGAGCTGTTTTTT. It translates to CASSQDRDRGSGELFF.

This chain links TRBV12-3 or TRBV12-4 with TRBJ2-1; D gene ambiguous. The germline V and J ends were trimmed by 1 base and 5 bases, with 6 bases remaining between them. CDR3 size: 13 residues. The CDR3 is CASSLGLHNEQFF. In nucleotides, the CDR3 is TGTGCCAGCAGTTTAGGGCTCCACAATGAGCAGTTCTTC.

The J gene is TRBJ2-3, the V gene TRBV10-2; TRBD2 aligns across 14 bases. The CDR3 consists of 14 residues. Per the germline V gene, CDR1 is WSHSY and CDR2 is SAAADI. The V segment lost 8 bases and the J segment 5 bases; nucleotides outside the gene matches: 3. As DNA, the CDR3 is TGCGCCAGCGGGACTAGCGGGAGTGGAGATACGCAGTATTTT. Translating it yields CASGTSGSGDTQYF.

The rearrangement joins TRBV4-1 to TRBJ1-2, with D maybe TRBD1 (6 bases). Germline V gives CDR1 MGHRA, CDR2 YSYEKL. The CDR3 contains 16 residues. V was pared by 1 base and J by 8 bases, with 20 bases between. CDR3 sequence (DNA): TGCGCCAGCAGCCAAGGCCCACTTCGACAGGTGCAGGGCTACACCTTC. Translation gives CASSQGPLRQVQGYTF.